The T cell receptor (beta chain) described here comes from a study of early T cells in non-severe SARS-CoV-2 infection. Germline lookup yields CDR1 MNHEY and CDR2 SVGAGI. Between the trimmed V and J ends, which lost 4 bases and 4 bases, there was a span of 10 bases. CDR3 size: 13 residues. Each CDR3 protein is one row after TCRdb ran MiXCR on the 5' RACE reads. The sample holds fewer than 65,000 distinct CDR3 sequences, approximately 9.9% seen once. This receptor was obtained from an adult who was a healthcare worker with PCR-confirmed SARS-CoV-2 infection or an uninfected control (not recorded which). The rearrangement uses TRBV6-5 and TRBJ1-1; D gene ambiguous. The material sequenced was whole blood. This CDR3 is CASSFLALTEAFF. The CDR3 coding sequence is TGTGCCAGCAGTTTCTTGGCCCTCACTGAAGCTTTCTTT.